Below, one T cell receptor beta chain is given with its context. This CDR3 contains 13 residues. V lost 6 bases to trimming and J lost 2 bases, with 8 bases between them. Germline V gives CDR1 WSHSY, CDR2 SAAADI. Profiled with immunoSEQ multiplex PCR; TCRdb holds only in-frame clones, not every one. Of 100,000 to 150,000 clones in the sample, approximately 88% were seen once. This sample stems from a study of blood T cell repertoires in COVID-19. About the research overall: From the United States, Italy and Spain came samples of acute and convalescent COVID-19.

The TCR originated in a man between 65 and 85 years old with active COVID-19. Sequencing was performed on peripheral blood. The rearrangement uses TRBV10-2 and TRBJ2-1, with a tentative D call TRBD1 (5 bases). The CDR3, as DNA: TGCGCCAGCAGGCAGGGTGCCTACAATGAGCAGTTCTTC. Protein sequence: CASRQGAYNEQFF.